This T cell receptor (beta chain) derives from a study of cytomegalovirus exposure and HLA in healthy donors. This CDR3 is built from 14 residues. V dropped 0 bases and J dropped 1 base, with 7 bases sitting between them. Germline CDR1 and CDR2: SGHRS and YFSETQ. The PCR made use of 60 Vbeta and 13 Jbeta primers. Sequenced by immunoSEQ multiplex PCR; TCRdb stores in-frame clones only, minus some. The sample holds about 97,000 clones, approximately 73% seen once. This sequence originates from a man aged 40-50 years in good health and CMV-seronegative. The source material was PBMCs. The chain joins TRBV5-1 to TRBJ1-1; no clear D. CDR3 residues: CASSLEQENTEAFF. The DNA of the CDR3 is TGCGCCAGCAGCTTGGAACAAGAGAACACTGAAGCTTTCTTT.